The rows below give T cell receptor beta chains drawn from one sample of a study of post-analysis software for immune sequencing data. MiXCR, applied by TCRdb to the PCR reads, yields one record per CDR3 protein. The sample contains around 710,000 distinct CDR3 sequences, roughly 50% of which appear only once. The sequencing input was blood. The source of these receptors is a girl between 5 and 17 years old with multiple sclerosis. The CDR3 runs from the conserved cysteine through the conserved F or W. The D gene is left open where the match is weak. Part of the rows lack a size; the others show once, few, many or a class for expanded clones.

V	size	D	J	DNA	CDR3
TRBV6-2/TRBV6-3	NA	TRBD1	TRBJ2-7	TGTGCCAGCAGTTTTACCCGGGACAGAGCCTACGAGCAGTACTTC	CASSFTRDRAYEQYF
TRBV6-5	few	NA	TRBJ2-5	TGTGCCAGCAGTTACGAGTCGGGATCCCAAGAGACCCAGTACTTC	CASSYESGSQETQYF
TRBV27	NA	NA	TRBJ2-1	TGTGCCAGCAGTTCCCCTGGGACTCGAGGTTACAATGAGCAGTTCTTC	CASSSPGTRGYNEQFF
TRBV6-1	NA	TRBD2	TRBJ2-1	TGTGCCAGCACCACCGGACTAGCGGGAGTTAGTGGTGAGCAGTTCTTC	CASTTGLAGVSGEQFF
TRBV15	NA	TRBD2	TRBJ2-7	TGTGCCACCAGCAGTTCAAGGACTAGTCGGGCCTACGAGCAGTACTTC	CATSSSRTSRAYEQYF
TRBV10-3	NA	TRBD2	TRBJ2-3	TGTGCCATCAGATCAACTAGCGGGAGTTCCTCAGATACGCAGTATTTT	CAIRSTSGSSSDTQYF
TRBV20-1	few	NA	TRBJ1-2	TGCAGTGCTTCACCCAACGGGGTGAACTACACCTTC	CSASPNGVNYTF
TRBV15	NA	TRBD2	TRBJ2-7	TGTGCCACCCTAAGGGATAGCGGGAGTTACGAGCAGTACTTC	CATLRDSGSYEQYF
TRBV19	NA	NA	TRBJ1-1	TGTGCCAGCAGGTATAGGACAGAAGGCACTGAAGCTTTCTTT	CASRYRTEGTEAFF
TRBV7-3	NA	NA	TRBJ2-3	TGTGCCAGCAGCCAAGCGGGTACCACAGATACGCAGTATTTT	CASSQAGTTDTQYF
TRBV20-1	NA	TRBD1	TRBJ1-1	TGCAGTGCTGGCCGACAGGGTTGGACTGAGGCTTTCTTT	CSAGRQGWTEAFF